A single sample is the source of the 8 T cell receptor beta chains below, sequenced in a study of T cells in Graves' hyperthyroidism and ophthalmopathy. Amplification of TCR beta CDR3 regions used RNA as the template. First-round RT-PCR with HTBI primers amplified the TCR CDR3 region. TCRdb independently ran MiXCR on the multiplex PCR reads; one entry per CDR3 protein. The sample includes about 500,000 distinct CDR3 sequences, approximately 17% of them seen just once. The sample comprised blood. These receptors were taken from a woman aged 18-30 years with Graves' ophthalmopathy.

At least ten counts were recorded for this clonotype. The chain combines TRBV29-1 with TRBJ2-7; 10 nucleotides align to TRBD1. Germline V gene sequence: CDR1 SQVTM, CDR2 ANQGSEA. Trimming removed 2 bases from V and 3 bases from J; junction bases left unmatched: 4. The CDR3 has 14 amino acids. The CDR3 bases are TGCAGCGTTGAACCGGGGACAGGGGACTACGAGCAGTACTTC. Protein sequence: CSVEPGTGDYEQYF.

The chain couples TRBV7-3 to TRBJ1-1, with 10 bases fitting TRBD1. The CDR3 consists of 17 residues. CDR1 is SGHTA and CDR2 is FQGTGA in the germline V gene. After removal of 5 bases from V and 4 bases from J, the junction contained 13 bases not matched to a gene. The CDR3 here is CASSPKPGTGVSTEAFF. CDR3 DNA sequence: TGTGCCAGCAGCCCGAAGCCCGGGACAGGGGTATCCACTGAAGCTTTCTTT.

This clonotype occurred a few times. This chain links TRBV7-6 with TRBJ1-2; 7 nucleotides line up with TRBD1. The CDR3 totals 16 residues. The J segment lost 0 bases and the V segment lost 4 bases, leaving 8 bases of the junction unmatched. Germline lookup yields CDR1 SGHVS and CDR2 FNYEAQ. The CDR3: CASSWGRQGSNYGYTF. The CDR3 DNA is TGTGCCAGCAGCTGGGGCAGACAGGGCTCTAACTATGGCTACACCTTC.

This clonotype was recorded at least ten times. The rearrangement links TRBV6-1 to TRBJ1-1, with TRBD1 matching 9 bases. Per the germline V gene, CDR1 is MNHNS and CDR2 is SASEGT. The CDR3 has 17 amino acids. The ends lost 5 bases at V and 5 bases at J; junction bases unmatched: 15. The CDR3 DNA reads TGTGCCAGCAGTTATAGGGGCGACCGGGACAGGGTAACTGAAGCTTTCTTT. Translated: CASSYRGDRDRVTEAFF.

This chain joins TRBV19 and TRBJ2-1; 9 bases map to TRBD1. Germline loops: CDR1 LNHDA, CDR2 SQIVND (reference sequence). The CDR3 length is 15 residues. V lost 4 bases, J lost 4 bases, and 5 bases stayed unmatched. CDR3 sequence (DNA): TGTGCCAGTAGTAGACGACAGGGGGGATACAATGAGCAGTTCTTC. Translating it yields CASSRRQGGYNEQFF.

In its sample, this clonotype was seen many times. J is TRBJ2-3 and V is TRBV28; D is undetermined. Germline V gene data show CDR1 as MDHEN and CDR2 as SYDVKM. This CDR3 has 14 amino acids. Trimming shortened V by 5 bases and J by 8 bases, and 17 bases separated the two germline ends. The CDR3 loop is CASSILFATGTQYF. For the CDR3, the DNA is TGTGCCAGCAGTATCCTCTTCGCAACGGGTACGCAGTATTTT.

This clonotype was seen only a few times. The chain has TRBV20-1 and TRBJ2-7; D is possibly TRBD1 (6 bases). Germline V gene data show CDR1 as DFQATT and CDR2 as SNEGSKA (reference sequence). The CDR3 covers 15 residues. V shed 6 bases and J shed 0 bases, with 18 bases lying between them. DNA of the CDR3: TGCAGTGCGCACTTCATCGACAGGAGCTCCTACGAGCAGTACTTC. Residues: CSAHFIDRSSYEQYF.

The chain links TRBV5-4 to TRBJ1-6, with D uncertain. CDR3 length: 13 residues. The germline CDR1 and CDR2 sequences are SGHNT and YYREEE (reference sequence). V lost 2 bases and J 8 bases, leaving 8 bases between the germline ends. The CDR3 loop is CASSFEIDSPLHF. The CDR3 DNA reads TGTGCCAGCAGCTTCGAGATCGATTCACCCCTCCACTTT.